The clone carrying this T cell receptor (beta chain) showed up just a few times. Antigen unknown. From around 18,000 to 910,000 sorted cells, naive CD8 libraries were generated with 10%, 30% or 50% RNA. Sorting defined naive CD8 T cells as CD8+CD4-CCR7+CD45RA+. The record originates from a study of molecular identifiers for immune sequencing clone quantification. Study-level results: Molecules of identical TCR sharing a barcode could underestimate highly expanded clone sizes.

TCRdb redid the calling of the PCR reads with MiXCR, one entry per CDR3 protein. Counted here are roughly 300,000 distinct CDR3 sequences, under 25% occurring once; the ten biggest clones make up around 0.76%. The junction had 5 bases not matched to a gene; V was cut back by 4 bases and J by 9 bases. The CDR3 is made up of 14 amino acids. Germline-derived CDR1 and CDR2 are SGDLS and YYNGEE. Sequenced material: naive CD8+ T cells from blood, with Jurkat cell RNA spiked in. Subset in this sample: FACS-sorted CD8+CD4-CCR7+CD45RA+ naive T cells. The chain links TRBV9 to TRBJ1-6; 9 bases map to TRBD1. This clonotype was obtained from a human donor in good health. Some libraries in this study had Jurkat cell RNA spiked in. CDR3 DNA: TGTGCCAGCAGCACTGGGACAGGGAGTTCACCCCTCCACTTT. As protein: CASSTGTGSSPLHF.